This TCR beta chain was captured by sequencing in a study of metastatic and nonmetastatic thyroid tumors. Study background: Both malignant and benign thyroid patients supplied peripheral blood and tumor or nodule tissue samples, across which the repertoires of these patients were then compared.

Original analysis: Construction of a distant-metastasis classifier for papillary thyroid cancer relied on CDR3 differences across clinicopathological groups. TCRdb re-called the PCR reads with MiXCR. These V and J calls are TCRdb output, not the study's own analysis. In the table there are several thousand clones, more than 25% of which are singletons. This CDR3 is 14 amino acids long. Per germline, CDR1 DFQATT and CDR2 SNEGSKA (reference sequence). Trimming pared 5 bases from V and 3 bases from J, leaving 16 bases between. All patients were untreated before thyroid surgery. The clonotype comes from a female donor with papillary thyroid cancer or a benign thyroid nodule (not recorded which). Some clones in this sample may be carry-over from other donors' samples. This chain uses TRBV20-1 with TRBJ2-5; TRBD1 or TRBD2 may be the D gene (6 bases each). The sample consisted of adjacent normal tissue. CDR3: CSAGGGSGKETQYF. The CDR3 DNA reads as TGCAGTGCTGGAGGGGGGAGCGGAAAAGAGACCCAGTACTTC.